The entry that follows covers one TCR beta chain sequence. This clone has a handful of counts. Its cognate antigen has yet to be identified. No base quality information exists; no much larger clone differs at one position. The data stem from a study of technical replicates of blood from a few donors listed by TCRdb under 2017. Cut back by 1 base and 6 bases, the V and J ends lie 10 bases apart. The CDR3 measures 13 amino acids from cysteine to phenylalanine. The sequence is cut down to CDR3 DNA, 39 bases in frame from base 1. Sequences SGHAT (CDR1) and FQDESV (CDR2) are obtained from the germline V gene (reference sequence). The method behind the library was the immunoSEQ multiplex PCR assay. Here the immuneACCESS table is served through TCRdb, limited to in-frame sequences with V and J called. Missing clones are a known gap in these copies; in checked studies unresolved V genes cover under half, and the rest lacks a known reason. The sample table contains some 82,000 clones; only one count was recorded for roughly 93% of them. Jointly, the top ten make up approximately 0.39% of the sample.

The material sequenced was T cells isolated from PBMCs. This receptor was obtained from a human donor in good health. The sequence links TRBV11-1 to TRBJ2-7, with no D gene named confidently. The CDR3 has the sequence CASSLVRVGEQYF. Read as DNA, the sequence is TGTGCCAGCAGCTTAGTTCGGGTCGGCGAGCAGTACTTC.